This TCR beta chain was documented in a study of blood T cell repertoires in COVID-19. Study-level information: Sites across the United States, Italy and Spain contributed samples from acute and convalescent COVID-19.

Seattle researchers signed up patients amid active infection and tracked them longitudinally. V trimming: 6 bases; J trimming: 7 bases; junction bases outside the gene matches: 11. This CDR3 contains 14 residues. From germline, CDR1 is MNHEY and CDR2 SVGAGI. The authors' processing: How many nucleated cells were present was estimated from reference gene primer amplification. This table comes from immunoSEQ multiplex PCR, and its TCRdb copy is limited to in-frame clones, with some not included. The V and J calls and clone size were taken over from that table, and D and trimming were inferred from the DNA. The sample holds about 440,000 clones, about 91% seen once.

J is TRBJ1-1 and V is TRBV6-5; 7 bases are shared with TRBD1. This receptor was identified in a woman aged 50 to 60 with COVID-19, enrolled during active disease. The sequenced sample consisted of peripheral blood. The CDR3 reads CASRPLGGPNEAFF. For the CDR3, the DNA is TGTGCCAGCAGGCCCTTAGGGGGCCCGAATGAAGCTTTCTTT.